This passage covers 17 T cell receptor beta chains from one sample sequenced in a study of blood T cells in healthy people across ages. Alongside a J-beta primer mix, a sample-barcoded 5' primer served in a second PCR lasting about 7 to 12 cycles. TCRdb reanalysed the 5' RACE reads using MiXCR and keeps one entry per CDR3 protein. The top ten hold around 3% of the sample, which has around 800,000 distinct CDR3 sequences, roughly 24% seen once. The data also belong to a second study, concerning T cells of mothers and their children.

The sequenced sample consisted of blood. The receptors shown here come from a boy aged 5-17 years in good health.

This chain joins TRBV7-9 and TRBJ2-5; perhaps TRBD2 as D (6 bases). The J call may be wrong; the DNA end is better matched by TRBJ2-7. Germline V CDR1 and CDR2: SEHNR, FQNEAQ (reference sequence). The CDR3 sequence is 16 residues long. The CDR3 region has the DNA TGTGCCAGCAGCTACCAGCGGGCGGCTTCTGGATACGAGCAGTACTTC. Translated: CASSYQRAASGYEQYF.

The rearrangement links TRBV7-9 to TRBJ2-5; 8 nucleotides match TRBD2. Germline CDR1 SEHNR, CDR2 FQNEAQ (reference sequence). The CDR3 spans 15 residues. The V segment lost 3 bases and the J segment 5 bases; nucleotides outside the gene matches: 8. CDR3 region: CASSFPREGGETQYF. The DNA of the CDR3 is TGTGCCAGCAGCTTCCCCCGGGAGGGCGGTGAGACCCAGTACTTC.

This clonotype was seen a few times. One end of the junction fails to match germline, which may point to a read error. The chain has TRBV11-2 and TRBJ2-3, with D possibly being TRBD2 (5 bases). The germline gives CDR1 SGHAT, CDR2 FQNNGV. CDR3 length equals 13 residues. CDR3 loop: CASSLERADTHYF. CDR3 nucleotide sequence: TGTGCCAGCAGCTTAGAACGAGCGGATACGCATTATTTT.

This clonotype occurred a few times. This sequence joins TRBV5-1 and TRBJ1-1, with D possibly TRBD1 on 6 matching bases. The CDR3 is 16 residues long. Trimming pared 3 bases from V and 3 bases from J, leaving 18 bases between. In germline, CDR1 is SGHRS, CDR2 YFSETQ. The CDR3 sequence: CASSSLPQGGDTEAFF. The CDR3 bases are TGCGCCAGCAGCTCCCTCCCACAGGGAGGGGACACTGAAGCTTTCTTT.

This CDR3 is CSVTKQGTREKLFF. CDR3 coding DNA: TGCAGCGTCACAAAACAGGGTACGCGTGAAAAACTGTTTTTT. V and J are TRBV29-1 and TRBJ1-4; TRBD1 is a possible D gene (6 bases). The CDR3 consists of 14 residues. Germline V gene sequence: CDR1 SQVTM, CDR2 ANQGSEA. V was shortened by 6 bases and J by 7 bases, with 18 bases between the two germline ends.

This clonotype was detected ten times or more. The chain joins TRBV12-3 or TRBV12-4 to TRBJ1-3, with unresolved D. The CDR3 is 14 amino acids. The germline V and J ends were trimmed by 6 bases and 0 bases, with 9 bases remaining between them. DNA of the CDR3: TGTGCCAGCAGGCCTACGGACTCTGGAAACACCATATATTTT. It codes for CASRPTDSGNTIYF.

This clonotype appeared once. The chain uses TRBV27 and TRBJ2-5; 9 bases are a match to TRBD2. Near its end, the DNA agrees better with TRBJ2-7, so the J call may be wrong. The germline V gene encodes CDR1 MNHEY and CDR2 SMNVEV (reference sequence). CDR3 size: 16 residues. The CDR3 DNA reads TGTGCCAGCAGAAGGGACCGTGGCGGGGGGGCCTACGAGCAGTACTTC. This codes for CASRRDRGGGAYEQYF.

This clonotype was seen only a few times. The DNA for the CDR3 is TGTGCCAGCAGCCCCCGGGGACAGGGGGACGAGCAGTACTTC. It specifies CASSPRGQGDEQYF. The V gene is TRBV9, the J gene TRBJ2-7; 11 nucleotides agree with TRBD1. The CDR3 loop spans 14 amino acids. Germline lookup yields CDR1 SGDLS and CDR2 YYNGEE. Unmatched junction bases numbered 5, after V lost 4 bases and J lost 5 bases.

There are a few counts of this clonotype. This chain joins TRBV10-2 and TRBJ2-1; TRBD1 matches at 9 bases. The CDR3 totals 17 residues. V shed 8 bases and J 7 bases; nucleotides not matched to a gene: 18. Looked up from germline, CDR1 is WSHSY and CDR2 is SAAADI. The CDR3 DNA is TGCGCCAGCGGCCCGGGTGAGGGACAGGGAGGGACGAATGAGCAGTTCTTC. Its protein is CASGPGEGQGGTNEQFF.

The DNA of the CDR3 is TGCGCCAGCAGCCAAGTGGGGCCAGGGTCCTTCCACGAGCAGTACTTC. This sequence encodes CASSQVGPGSFHEQYF. The chain couples TRBV4-1 to TRBJ2-7; D may be TRBD1 (5 bases). V dropped 1 base and J dropped 5 bases, with 18 bases sitting between them. CDR1 is MGHRA, CDR2 YSYEKL, per germline. The CDR3 consists of 16 residues.

This clonotype occurred a few times. The chain employs TRBV29-1 and TRBJ2-7, with 8 bases that match TRBD1. CDR1 and CDR2 from the germline V gene are SQVTM and ANQGSEA. Trimming removed 6 bases from V and 2 bases from J; junction bases left unmatched: 9. The CDR3 is 14 amino acids. CDR3 amino acids: CSVKRTGGTYEQYF. The CDR3, as DNA: TGCAGCGTGAAACGTACAGGGGGAACCTACGAGCAGTACTTC.

This clonotype was seen more than once but under ten times. The chain employs TRBV20-1 and TRBJ1-5; no clear D. The germline V gene encodes CDR1 DFQATT and CDR2 SNEGSKA (reference sequence). V gave up 1 base and J gave up 0 bases, with 4 bases separating them. This CDR3 spans 13 amino acids. The CDR3 loop reads CSARGGSNQPQHF. DNA of the CDR3: TGCAGTGCTAGAGGAGGTAGCAATCAGCCCCAGCATTTT.

Comments on this clonotype: With a much larger clone just one base away, this may be a read error. V gene TRBV7-7 combines with J gene TRBJ1-3; no definite D call. The length of the CDR3 is 14 residues. Germline V gene data show CDR1 as SSHAT and CDR2 as FNYEAQ (reference sequence). In nucleotides, the CDR3 is TGTGCTAGCAGCCCCGGGGTCTCTGGAGACACCATATATTTT. This codes for CASSPGVSGDTIYF.

The sample holds a few counts of this clonotype. The rearrangement links TRBV28 to TRBJ2-3; TRBD2 is a possible D gene (6 bases). Per the germline V gene, CDR1 is MDHEN and CDR2 is SYDVKM. The CDR3 spans 15 residues. The V end lost 7 bases, the J end lost 0 bases, and 14 bases lay between the germline ends. For the CDR3, the DNA is TGTGCCAGCACGGGAGACAGAGTGAGCACAGATACGCAGTATTTT. Translating it yields CASTGDRVSTDTQYF.

The sample holds a few counts of this clonotype. The rearrangement joins TRBV6-5 to TRBJ2-4; D tentatively fits TRBD1 or TRBD2 (7 bases each). The V end was cut by 4 bases, the J end by 7 bases, with 23 bases between. Germline-derived CDR1 and CDR2 are MNHEY and SVGAGI. The CDR3 totals 17 residues. This chain's CDR3 is CASSSDPGTAGRNIQYF. CDR3 nucleotide sequence: TGTGCCAGCAGTTCCGACCCTGGGACAGCCGGGAGGAACATTCAGTACTTC.

The chain combines TRBV11-2 with TRBJ2-5, with D possibly matching TRBD1 (7 bases). The last part of the DNA fits TRBJ2-1 better; the J call may be wrong. CDR3 length: 15 amino acids. Per germline, CDR1 SGHAT and CDR2 FQNNGV. CDR3 bases: TGTGCCAGCAGCCGGGGGCAGGGGGAGAAAAATGAGCAGTTCTTC. It is translated as CASSRGQGEKNEQFF.

In this sample, this clonotype turned up a few times. The V call is TRBV14, the J call TRBJ1-4, with D perhaps matching TRBD1 (5 bases). Per the germline V gene, CDR1 is SGHDN and CDR2 is FVKESK. Trimming cost V 0 bases and J 10 bases, with 18 bases left between them. This CDR3 spans 16 amino acids. CDR3 protein: CASSQDLGWDPGKLFF. CDR3 DNA: TGTGCCAGCAGCCAAGATCTGGGTTGGGACCCGGGAAAACTGTTTTTT.